The 3 T cell receptor beta chains given below trace back to one sample, sequenced in a study of T cell responses to AZD1222 COVID-19 vaccine. Sequencing was performed with immunoSEQ multiplex PCR; in TCRdb, only in-frame clones are kept and a portion is missing. Of 140,000 to 150,000 clones in the sample, under 95% were seen once. Sequencing used peripheral blood, obtained on day 0 of AZD1222 vaccination. The receptor source for this set is an adult in good health.

The V and J genes are TRBV5-8 and TRBJ1-2, with TRBD1 identical over 10 bases. The CDR3 spans 19 residues. J was trimmed by 4 bases and V by 4 bases; bases with no gene match: 19. Looked up from germline, CDR1 is SGHTS and CDR2 is YDEGEE. The CDR3 reads CASSLVSGTGVRIFYGYTF. The CDR3 DNA reads as TGTGCCAGCAGCCTTGTAAGCGGGACAGGGGTAAGGATCTTCTATGGCTACACCTTC. Filled out from reference TRBV5-8 and TRBJ1-2, the complete variable domain reads EAGVTQSPTHLIKTRGQQATLRCSPISGHTSVYWYQQALGLGLQFLLWYDEGEERNRGNFPPRFSGRQFPNYSSELNVNALELEDSALYLCASSLVSGTGVRIFYGYTFGSGTRLTVV.

This clone is a singleton in its sample. The chain carries TRBV6-1 and TRBJ2-4; TRBD1 matches at 8 bases. V shed 2 bases, J shed 11 bases, and the junction held 14 bases outside the gene matches. CDR3 length equals 16 residues. Germline V gives CDR1 MNHNS, CDR2 SASEGT. CDR3 sequence reads: CASSETPGQAEFFQYF. The CDR3 region has the DNA TGTGCCAGCAGTGAAACCCCGGGACAGGCGGAGTTTTTTCAGTACTTC.

The rearrangement joins TRBV5-6 to TRBJ1-6; weak D call: TRBD1 (6 bases). The CDR3 has 16 amino acids. The ends were cut back, 2 bases at V and 11 bases at J, with 20 bases in the middle. Germline-derived CDR1 and CDR2 are SGHDT and YYEEEE. The CDR3 bases are TGTGCCAGCAGCTTAGGGGGACCGGGCCCCGGCCCACCCCTCCACTTT. It specifies CASSLGGPGPGPPLHF.